Presented here are 19 T cell receptor beta chains from one specimen sequenced in a study of blood T cells in healthy people across ages. A second PCR of about 6 to 11 cycles used a sample-barcoded 5' primer and a J-beta primer mix. TCRdb passed the 5' RACE reads through MiXCR, listing each CDR3 protein once. The data hold roughly 1.5 million distinct CDR3 sequences, with 42% observed a single time. Sequencing used blood. Receptors originate from a woman between 18 and 30 years old in good health.

This clonotype was observed a handful of times. V gene TRBV6-5 combines with J gene TRBJ2-1; possibly TRBD2 for D (6 bases). This CDR3 region has 14 residues. The V end was cut by 0 bases, the J end by 10 bases, with 13 bases between. Germline loops: CDR1 MNHEY, CDR2 SVGAGI. In DNA form, the CDR3 reads TGTGCCAGCAGTTACTCGATAACCGGGAGAGAGCAGTTCTTC. This codes for CASSYSITGREQFF.

The chain uses TRBV7-2 and TRBJ2-2; tentatively, D is TRBD1 (5 bases). Germline values: CDR1 SGHTA, CDR2 FQGNSA. V was pared by 4 bases and J by 0 bases, with 12 bases between. The CDR3 spans 16 residues. CDR3 bases: TGTGCCAGCAGCTCCAGTATGACAGCGAACACCGGGGAGCTGTTTTTT. Its protein is CASSSSMTANTGELFF.

The rearrangement links TRBV21-1 to TRBJ2-3; the D call of TRBD2 is as the table states it, not checked on the DNA. TRBV21-1 is recorded as a pseudogene. CDR3 length equals 15 residues. CDR3 protein: CASSKLRERTDTQYF. The CDR3, as DNA: TGTGCCAGCAGCAAACTAAGGGAGCGCACAGATACGCAGTATTTT.

The chain carries TRBV27 and TRBJ1-5, with D perhaps matching TRBD1 (5 bases). CDR1 and CDR2 (germline): MNHEY, SMNVEV (reference sequence). CDR3 length: 13 residues. Trimming took 5 bases from V and 5 from J, leaving 10 bases between them. The CDR3 DNA reads TGTGCCAGCAGTGGGGGGTTTCATCAGCCCCAGCATTTT. Translated, it gives CASSGGFHQPQHF.

In its sample, this clonotype was seen a few times. CDR3 amino acids: CASRASSREQFF. CDR3 nucleotide sequence: TGTGCCAGCAGGGCTAGCTCTCGTGAGCAGTTCTTC. This chain uses TRBV2 with TRBJ2-1, with D perhaps matching TRBD2 (5 bases). Germline V lookup: CDR1 SNHLY, CDR2 FYNNEI. With 6 bases removed from V and 9 bases from J, the gap between germline ends came to 12 bases. The CDR3 is 12 amino acids. Drawing the rest from reference TRBV2 and TRBJ2-1, the complete variable domain is EPEVTQTPSHQVTQMGQEVILRCVPISNHLYFYWYRQILGQKVEFLVSFYNNEISEKSEIFDDQFSVERPDGSNFTLKIRSTKLEDSAMYFCASRASSREQFFGPGTRLTVL.

This clonotype occurred once. The DNA of the CDR3 is TGTGCCAGCAGTTTTAAAAGGCAGGGAGGCACTGAAGCTTTCTTT. It codes for CASSFKRQGGTEAFF. This rearrangement joins TRBV12-3 or TRBV12-4 to TRBJ1-1; D may be TRBD1 (5 bases). Trimming removed 3 bases at V and 4 bases at J, with 15 bases between. CDR3 length equals 15 residues.

This chain's CDR3 is CASGDRGLYQPQHF. The CDR3 DNA is TGTGCCAGCGGAGACAGGGGGTTGTATCAGCCCCAGCATTTT. The chain joins TRBV27 to TRBJ1-5; 9 bases are a match to TRBD1. Germline V CDR1 and CDR2: MNHEY, SMNVEV (reference sequence). This CDR3 region has 14 residues. V was clipped by 8 bases and J by 5 bases; unmatched bases: 7.

This rearrangement joins TRBV28 to TRBJ2-4; weak D call: TRBD1 (5 bases). The CDR3 is 16 amino acids. Per the germline V gene, CDR1 is MDHEN and CDR2 is SYDVKM. Between the trimmed V and J ends, which lost 6 bases and 0 bases, there was a span of 15 bases. The CDR3 DNA sequence: TGTGCCAGCAGGGCCAGACAGCGCGTAGCCAAAAACATTCAGTACTTC. This gives the protein CASRARQRVAKNIQYF.

The chain combines TRBV5-1 with TRBJ2-2; a weak D match, TRBD1 (5 bases). The CDR3 contains 13 residues. Germline assignment: CDR1 SGHRS and CDR2 YFSETQ. V shed 0 bases and J shed 11 bases, with 11 bases lying between them. CDR3 nucleotides: TGCGCCAGCAGCTTGGGTCAGGGTAATGAGCTGTTTTTT. It yields the protein CASSLGQGNELFF.

The V gene is TRBV6-2 or TRBV6-3, the J gene TRBJ2-3, with D hard to call. The CDR3 spans 14 residues. Trimming left V 0 bases short and J 6 bases short, with 10 bases between. The germline V gene has CDR1 MNHEY and CDR2 SVGEGT. The CDR3 spells CASSYSSELDTQYF. Here the CDR3 DNA reads TGTGCCAGCAGTTACTCTTCTGAACTGGATACGCAGTATTTT.

The chain recombines TRBV5-1 with TRBJ2-1, with no clear D. Germline loops: CDR1 SGHRS, CDR2 YFSETQ. Deletions cut 0 bases from V and 10 bases from J, with 14 bases between. The CDR3 is 14 residues long. The CDR3 is CASSLGTWSYEQFF. CDR3 nucleotides: TGCGCCAGCAGCTTGGGAACTTGGAGCTACGAGCAGTTCTTC. Full variable domain (outside the CDR3, taken from reference TRBV5-1 and TRBJ2-1): KAGVTQTPRYLIKTRGQQVTLSCSPISGHRSVSWYQQTPGQGLQFLFEYFSETQRNKGNFPGRFSGRQFSNSRSEMNVSTLELGDSALYLCASSLGTWSYEQFFGPGTRLTVL.

The V and J genes are TRBV20-1 and TRBJ2-3; TRBD1 matches at 12 bases. The CDR3 totals 17 residues. The germline gives CDR1 DFQATT, CDR2 SNEGSKA (reference sequence). CDR3 loop: CIARDRGPTPSTDTQYF. The CDR3 DNA is TGCATCGCGAGGGACAGGGGGCCTACTCCTAGCACAGATACGCAGTATTTT.

In this sample, this clonotype turned up a few times. CDR3 in DNA: TGTGCCAGCAGCTTAACGACTAGCGGGAAGGAAAGGCAAGAGACCCAGTACTTC. Its translation is CASSLTTSGKERQETQYF. This chain joins TRBV7-3 and TRBJ2-5; 11 bases line up with TRBD2. The CDR3 consists of 18 residues. Germline CDR1 SGHTA, CDR2 FQGTGA. Germline trimming cut 0 bases from V and 2 bases from J; bases unmatched to any gene: 8.

The chain links TRBV6-1 to TRBJ2-7, with TRBD2 identical over 11 bases. The junction had 3 bases not matched to a gene; V was cut back by 4 bases and J by 1 base. Germline CDR1 MNHNS, CDR2 SASEGT. There are 15 residues in the CDR3. The CDR3 spells CASSGPSGRSYEQYF. CDR3 coding DNA: TGTGCCAGCAGTGGGCCTAGCGGGAGGTCCTACGAGCAGTACTTC.

This clonotype was picked up a small number of times. The V and J genes are TRBV20-1 and TRBJ2-2; D not resolved. CDR1 is DFQATT and CDR2 is SNEGSKA in the germline V gene (reference sequence). This CDR3 is built from 13 residues. V was shortened by 0 bases and J by 4 bases, with 6 bases between the two germline ends. The CDR3 spells CSARDPSTGELFF. CDR3 sequence (DNA): TGCAGTGCTAGAGACCCGAGCACCGGGGAGCTGTTTTTT.

The chain links TRBV7-9 to TRBJ1-2; D unclear. Deletions cut 4 bases from V and 4 bases from J, with 22 bases between. Germline V gene data show CDR1 as SEHNR and CDR2 as FQNEAQ (reference sequence). The CDR3 length is 17 residues. In DNA form, the CDR3 reads TGTGCCAGCAGCTCTACCTTACTTCAGGTGGGCGTCTATGGCTACACCTTC. Translating gives CASSSTLLQVGVYGYTF.

The CDR3 region is CASSTYRVETQYF. The CDR3 bases are TGTGCCAGCAGCACCTACAGGGTTGAGACCCAGTACTTC. This chain joins TRBV12-3 or TRBV12-4 and TRBJ2-5, with D possibly TRBD1 on 6 matching bases. V dropped 6 bases and J dropped 5 bases, with 13 bases sitting between them. The CDR3 loop spans 13 amino acids.

There are a few counts of this clonotype. The chain links TRBV29-1 to TRBJ2-7, with 7 bases identical to TRBD2. Trimming at V came to 0 bases and at J to 1 base, leaving 6 bases not matched to a gene. CDR1 is SQVTM and CDR2 is ANQGSEA in the germline V gene. This CDR3 has 15 amino acids. The CDR3, as DNA: TGCAGCGTTGAAGATCTTGGGGGACTATCCTACGAGCAGTACTTC. Translated, it gives CSVEDLGGLSYEQYF.

In its sample, this clonotype was seen a few times. The V gene is TRBV20-1, the J gene TRBJ1-2; no definite D call. Between the trimmed V and J ends, which lost 0 bases and 7 bases, there was a span of 12 bases. Germline V gives CDR1 DFQATT, CDR2 SNEGSKA (reference sequence). CDR3 length: 13 amino acids. CDR3 sequence: CSARDQEWSGYTF. CDR3 nucleotide sequence: TGCAGTGCTAGAGATCAAGAGTGGTCTGGCTACACCTTC.